This T cell receptor (beta chain) came from a study of blood T cells in healthy people across ages. Study results and limitations: It was the long-lived donors that had more naive CD4+ cells and higher diversity than aged donors.

This clonotype was counted between two and nine times. Its antigen is currently unknown. Alongside a J-beta primer mix, a sample-barcoded 5' primer served in a second PCR lasting about 7 to 11 cycles. All cDNA molecules were each tagged by a template-switch adaptor with 12 random nucleotides. TCRdb passed the 5' RACE reads through MiXCR, listing each CDR3 protein once. The sample includes under 2,000,000 distinct CDR3 sequences, roughly 50% of them seen just once. Sample donors were healthy Caucasian individuals that came from Russia, aged roughly 6 to 100. Extraction yielded at least 6 micrograms of total RNA per sample. This TCR came from a woman in her thirties or forties in good health. Sequenced material: blood.

CDR3 amino acids: CASTPDGEKLFF. The CDR3 nucleotides are TGTGCCAGCACCCCGGACGGTGAAAAACTGTTTTTT. The V and J genes are TRBV6-5 and TRBJ1-4; D is ambiguous. V was cut by 7 bases and J by 7 bases, with 10 bases left in between. Germline CDR1 MNHEY, CDR2 SVGAGI. This CDR3 comprises 12 residues.